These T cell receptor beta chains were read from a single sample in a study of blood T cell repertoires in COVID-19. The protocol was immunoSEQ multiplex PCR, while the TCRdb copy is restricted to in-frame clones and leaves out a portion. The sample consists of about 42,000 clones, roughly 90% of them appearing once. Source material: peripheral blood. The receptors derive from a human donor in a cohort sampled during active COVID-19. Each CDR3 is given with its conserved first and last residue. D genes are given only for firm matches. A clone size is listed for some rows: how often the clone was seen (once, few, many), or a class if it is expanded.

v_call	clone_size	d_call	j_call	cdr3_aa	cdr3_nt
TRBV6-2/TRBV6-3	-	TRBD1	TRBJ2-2	CASSQHLTGAPGELFF	TGTGCCAGCAGTCAACATTTGACAGGGGCTCCCGGGGAGCTGTTTTTT
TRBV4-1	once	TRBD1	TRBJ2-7	CASSQGVRGLYEQYF	TGCGCCAGCAGCCAAGGGGTAAGGGGGCTCTACGAGCAGTACTTC
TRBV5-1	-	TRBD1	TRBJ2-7	CASSLVGDRADEQYF	TGCGCCAGCAGCTTGGTAGGGGACAGGGCCGACGAGCAGTACTTC
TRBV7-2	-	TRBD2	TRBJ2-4	CASSLGWARGGIQYF	TGTGCCAGCAGCTTAGGGTGGGCCCGGGGGGGCATTCAGTACTTC
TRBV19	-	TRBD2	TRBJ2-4	CASSGSGGARAKNIQYF	TGTGCCAGCTCCGGGAGCGGGGGGGCGCGAGCCAAAAACATTCAGTACTTC
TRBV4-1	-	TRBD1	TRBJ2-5	CASSQNRGSGETQYF	TGCGCCAGCAGCCAAAACAGGGGGTCGGGAGAGACCCAGTACTTC
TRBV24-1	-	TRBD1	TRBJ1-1	CATQQGWGTEAFF	TGTGCCACCCAACAGGGGTGGGGCACTGAAGCTTTCTTT
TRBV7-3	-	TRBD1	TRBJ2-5	CASSLGGQGTQYF	TGTGCCAGCAGCTTAGGGGGACAGGGGACCCAGTACTTC
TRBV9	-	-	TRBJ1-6	CASSEEGGAGSPLHF	TGTGCCAGCAGCGAGGAGGGAGGCGCGGGGTCACCCCTCCACTTT
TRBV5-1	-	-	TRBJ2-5	CASNPSRVWETQYF	TGCGCCAGCAACCCCTCCAGGGTTTGGGAGACCCAGTACTTC
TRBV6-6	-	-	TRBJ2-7	CASSSVRQPGYEQYF	TGTGCCAGCAGTTCCGTCAGACAGCCCGGCTACGAGCAGTACTTC
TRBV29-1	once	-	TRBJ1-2	CSVEDFQAGGGYTF	TGCAGCGTTGAAGACTTCCAGGCTGGAGGAGGCTACACCTTC
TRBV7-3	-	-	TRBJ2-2	CASSLQGATGELFF	TGTGCCAGCAGCTTACAAGGGGCTACCGGGGAGCTGTTTTTT
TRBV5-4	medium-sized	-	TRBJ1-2	CASSFRGADGYTF	TGTGCCAGCAGCTTTCGGGGGGCGGATGGCTACACCTTC
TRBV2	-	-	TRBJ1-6	CASSEAGGSYNSPLHF	TGTGCCAGCAGTGAAGCGGGGGGCTCCTATAATTCACCCCTCCACTTT
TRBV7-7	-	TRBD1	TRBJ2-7	CASSSCRGRGNSRVTYEQYF	TGTGCCAGCAGCTCCTGTAGAGGCAGGGGGAACTCTCGAGTTACCTACGAGCAGTACTTC
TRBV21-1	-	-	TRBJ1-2	CASTWGGGYGYTF	TGTGCCAGCACCTGGGGCGGAGGGTATGGCTACACCTTC
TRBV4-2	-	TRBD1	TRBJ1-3	CASSTQGAGNTIYF	TGTGCCAGCAGTACACAGGGGGCTGGAAACACCATATATTTT
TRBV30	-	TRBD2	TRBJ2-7	CAWRGGLAGTYEQYF	TGTGCCTGGAGGGGAGGACTAGCGGGAACCTACGAGCAGTACTTC
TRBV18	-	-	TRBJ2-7	CASSPPTGGEQYF	TGTGCCAGCTCACCACCGACGGGTGGCGAGCAGTACTTC
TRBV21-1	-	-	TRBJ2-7	CASKISGQGRNYEQYF	TGTGCCAGCAAGATCTCCGGACAGGGAAGAAACTACGAGCAGTACTTC
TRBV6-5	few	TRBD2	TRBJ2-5	CASSSGSGGETQYF	TGTGCCAGCAGTTCGGGTAGCGGGGGAGAGACCCAGTACTTC
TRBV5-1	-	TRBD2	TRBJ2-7	CASSPIRGGSYEQYF	TGCGCCAGCAGCCCCATTCGGGGGGGCTCCTACGAGCAGTACTTC
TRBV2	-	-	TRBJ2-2	CASSEGVEEGPDTGELFF	TGTGCCAGCAGTGAAGGGGTGGAGGAGGGGCCAGACACCGGGGAGCTGTTTTTT
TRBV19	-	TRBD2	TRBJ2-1	CASRGTSGSAGEQFF	TGTGCCAGTAGGGGGACTAGCGGGAGTGCTGGTGAGCAGTTCTTC
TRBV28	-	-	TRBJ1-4	CASSLLAGSGEKLFF	TGTGCCAGCAGTTTATTGGCAGGGTCGGGTGAAAAACTGTTTTTT
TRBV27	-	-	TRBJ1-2	CASSFTQGNYGYTF	TGTGCCAGCAGTTTCACACAGGGTAACTATGGCTACACCTTC
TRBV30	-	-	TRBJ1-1	CASPGRFNTEAFF	TGTGCCTCCCCGGGGAGGTTTAACACTGAAGCTTTCTTT
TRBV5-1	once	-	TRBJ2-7	CASSLVSGFEQYF	TGCGCCAGCAGCTTGGTTTCAGGGTTTGAGCAGTACTTC
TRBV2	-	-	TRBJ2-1	CASSAELIPYNEQFF	TGTGCCAGCAGTGCCGAGCTGATCCCCTACAATGAGCAGTTCTTC
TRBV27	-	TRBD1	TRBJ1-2	CASKRKEGAGYGYTF	TGTGCCAGCAAGAGGAAGGAGGGGGCTGGCTATGGCTACACCTTC
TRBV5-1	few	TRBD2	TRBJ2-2	CASSLEIGRTGELFF	TGCGCCAGCAGCTTGGAGATCGGGAGGACCGGGGAGCTGTTTTTT
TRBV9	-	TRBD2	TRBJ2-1	CASSVGARVGTSHLPKYNEQFF	TGTGCCAGCAGCGTAGGGGCCCGGGTAGGGACTAGTCATCTCCCCAAATACAATGAGCAGTTCTTC
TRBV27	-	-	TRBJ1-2	CASRGQDRPDGYTF	TGTGCCAGCAGGGGACAAGACAGGCCGGACGGCTACACCTTC
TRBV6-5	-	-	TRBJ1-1	CASSPKGVAEAFF	TGTGCCAGCAGTCCGAAAGGGGTCGCTGAAGCTTTCTTT